The rows below give T cell receptor beta chains drawn from one sample of a study of blood T cell repertoires in COVID-19. Clones were sequenced by immunoSEQ multiplex PCR, and TCRdb holds only the in-frame ones, with some missing. The data contain 100,000 to 150,000 clones, roughly nine tenths of them singletons. The sequenced sample was peripheral blood. The receptor set was obtained from a man in his 60s with COVID-19, enrolled during active disease. Each CDR3 is given with its conserved first and last residue. D genes are given only for firm matches. Expanded clones are given a class, and other clones once, few, many or no size at all.

CDR3aa: CATSRGQGTDTQYF; CDR3nt: TGTGCCACCAGCAGGGGACAGGGAACAGATACGCAGTATTTT; v_gene: TRBV15; d_gene: TRBD1; abundance: .; j_gene: TRBJ2-3
CDR3aa: CASSLGARSEQYF; CDR3nt: TGTGCCAGCAGCTTAGGTGCTAGAAGCGAGCAGTACTTC; v_gene: TRBV11-3; d_gene: .; abundance: .; j_gene: TRBJ2-7
CDR3aa: CASSLVSDSVYNEQFF; CDR3nt: TGTGCCAGCAGCTTGGTATCCGACAGCGTCTACAATGAGCAGTTCTTC; v_gene: TRBV5-8; d_gene: .; abundance: .; j_gene: TRBJ2-1
CDR3aa: CASSSLGGEETQYF; CDR3nt: TGTGCCAGCAGCTCACTCGGGGGGGAAGAGACCCAGTACTTC; v_gene: TRBV9; d_gene: TRBD2; abundance: once; j_gene: TRBJ2-5
CDR3aa: CASSGRLAGGPNEQFF; CDR3nt: TGTGCCAGCAGTGGAAGACTAGCGGGAGGGCCCAATGAGCAGTTCTTC; v_gene: TRBV2; d_gene: TRBD2; abundance: .; j_gene: TRBJ2-1
CDR3aa: CASSFTGSGPQHF; CDR3nt: TGTGCCAGCAGTTTTACAGGGTCTGGGCCCCAGCATTTT; v_gene: TRBV27; d_gene: .; abundance: .; j_gene: TRBJ1-5
CDR3aa: CASRRGQNQPQHF; CDR3nt: TGTGCCAGCAGGAGGGGACAGAATCAGCCCCAGCATTTT; v_gene: TRBV6-5; d_gene: TRBD1; abundance: .; j_gene: TRBJ1-5
CDR3aa: CASSLPTTGNTEAFF; CDR3nt: TGTGCCAGCAGCTTGCCCACGACAGGCAACACTGAAGCTTTCTTT; v_gene: TRBV7-9; d_gene: .; abundance: .; j_gene: TRBJ1-1
CDR3aa: CASSKARGCSYNEQFF; CDR3nt: TGTGCCAGCAGCAAAGCTAGGGGCTGCTCCTACAATGAGCAGTTCTTC; v_gene: TRBV21-1; d_gene: .; abundance: .; j_gene: TRBJ2-1
CDR3aa: CASSRTGSGLYNEQFF; CDR3nt: TGTGCCAGCAGCCGGACAGGGAGCGGCCTTTACAATGAGCAGTTCTTC; v_gene: TRBV6-6; d_gene: TRBD1; abundance: .; j_gene: TRBJ2-1
CDR3aa: CASSSPGSGIETQYF; CDR3nt: TGTGCTAGCAGCTCCCCAGGGAGCGGGATCGAGACCCAGTACTTC; v_gene: TRBV7-7; d_gene: TRBD2; abundance: .; j_gene: TRBJ2-5
CDR3aa: CASSHPVDTVNTEAFF; CDR3nt: TGTGCCAGCAGCCACCCCGTGGATACAGTGAACACTGAAGCTTTCTTT; v_gene: TRBV3-1/TRBV3-2; d_gene: .; abundance: .; j_gene: TRBJ1-1
CDR3aa: CAISESIGGSSHEQFF; CDR3nt: TGTGCCATCAGTGAGTCCATCGGCGGGAGTAGCCATGAGCAGTTCTTC; v_gene: TRBV10-3; d_gene: TRBD2; abundance: .; j_gene: TRBJ2-1
CDR3aa: CAWSGEYGYTF; CDR3nt: TGTGCCTGGAGTGGAGAATATGGCTACACCTTC; v_gene: TRBV30; d_gene: .; abundance: .; j_gene: TRBJ1-2
CDR3aa: CASMGTGGGQPQHF; CDR3nt: TGTGCCAGCATGGGTACAGGGGGCGGACAGCCCCAGCATTTT; v_gene: TRBV2; d_gene: TRBD1; abundance: .; j_gene: TRBJ1-5
CDR3aa: CASTINPGRLNTEAFF; CDR3nt: TGTGCCAGCACCATTAATCCAGGGCGGTTGAATACTGAAGCTTTCTTT; v_gene: TRBV6-6; d_gene: .; abundance: .; j_gene: TRBJ1-1
CDR3aa: CASSLSGVVETQYF; CDR3nt: TGCGCCAGCAGCTTGTCCGGGGTAGTCGAGACCCAGTACTTC; v_gene: TRBV5-1; d_gene: .; abundance: .; j_gene: TRBJ2-5
CDR3aa: CAWSVALGQGRIGGYTF; CDR3nt: TGTGCCTGGAGTGTCGCCCTCGGACAGGGAAGGATTGGTGGCTACACCTTC; v_gene: TRBV30; d_gene: TRBD1; abundance: .; j_gene: TRBJ1-2
CDR3aa: CASTQGVSGANVLTF; CDR3nt: TGTGCCAGCACCCAAGGAGTATCTGGGGCCAACGTCCTGACTTTC; v_gene: TRBV11-2; d_gene: .; abundance: .; j_gene: TRBJ2-6
CDR3aa: CASSPLSGTSTDTQYF; CDR3nt: TGTGCCAGCAGCCCCTTGAGCGGGACGAGCACAGATACGCAGTATTTT; v_gene: TRBV11-2; d_gene: TRBD2; abundance: .; j_gene: TRBJ2-3
CDR3aa: CASSVGQGGNNEQFF; CDR3nt: TGTGCCAGCAGCGTAGGGCAGGGAGGTAACAATGAGCAGTTCTTC; v_gene: TRBV9; d_gene: .; abundance: .; j_gene: TRBJ2-1
CDR3aa: CASSPRGQETQYF; CDR3nt: TGTGCCAGCTCACCCAGGGGGCAAGAGACCCAGTACTTC; v_gene: TRBV18; d_gene: TRBD1; abundance: .; j_gene: TRBJ2-5
CDR3aa: CASSRTSGTYNEQFF; CDR3nt: TGTGCCAGCAGCCGGACTAGCGGAACCTACAATGAGCAGTTCTTC; v_gene: TRBV6-5; d_gene: TRBD2; abundance: .; j_gene: TRBJ2-1
CDR3aa: CASSLWGQRSNYGYTF; CDR3nt: TGTGCCAGCAGCTTGTGGGGACAGAGGTCCAACTATGGCTACACCTTC; v_gene: TRBV5-5; d_gene: TRBD1; abundance: .; j_gene: TRBJ1-2
CDR3aa: CASSTGLAGALEQFF; CDR3nt: TGTGCCAGCAGCACCGGACTAGCGGGAGCCTTGGAGCAGTTCTTC; v_gene: TRBV11-2; d_gene: TRBD2; abundance: .; j_gene: TRBJ2-1
CDR3aa: CATTGGVLNTEAFF; CDR3nt: TGTGCCACTACGGGGGGGGTCCTGAACACTGAAGCTTTCTTT; v_gene: TRBV21-1; d_gene: .; abundance: .; j_gene: TRBJ1-1
CDR3aa: CASSSGAARAFF; CDR3nt: TGTGCCAGTAGTAGCGGAGCCGCTCGGGCTTTCTTT; v_gene: TRBV19; d_gene: .; abundance: .; j_gene: TRBJ1-1
CDR3aa: CASSQRSGGTEAFF; CDR3nt: TGTGCCAGCAGCCAAAGATCAGGGGGCACTGAAGCTTTCTTT; v_gene: TRBV3-1/TRBV3-2; d_gene: TRBD1; abundance: once; j_gene: TRBJ1-1
CDR3aa: CASNLHPGAFF; CDR3nt: TGTGCCAGCAACCTCCATCCCGGGGCTTTCTTT; v_gene: TRBV6-5; d_gene: .; abundance: .; j_gene: TRBJ1-1